The following is a T cell receptor (beta chain) sequence with its context. This specimen comes from a study of shared clonotypes between healthy human individuals. TCRdb keeps only in-frame clones here, not all; method: immunoSEQ multiplex PCR. The sample lists approximately 2.5 million clones; 93% were seen once. The CDR3 consists of 14 residues. Trimming removed 4 bases from V and 0 bases from J, with 9 bases in between. The germline V gene has CDR1 SGHNT and CDR2 YYREEE (reference sequence). The clonotype comes from a man between 18 and 29 years old in good health. Some clones in this sample may be carry-over from other donors' samples. Sequencing was carried out using naive CD4+ T cells from PBMCs. The subset was: CD45RA+ positively selected. V is TRBV5-4 and J is TRBJ2-3; D unclear. The CDR3 region has the DNA TGTGCCAGCAGCCAGGCGCGGAGCACAGATACGCAGTATTTT. Translating it yields CASSQARSTDTQYF.